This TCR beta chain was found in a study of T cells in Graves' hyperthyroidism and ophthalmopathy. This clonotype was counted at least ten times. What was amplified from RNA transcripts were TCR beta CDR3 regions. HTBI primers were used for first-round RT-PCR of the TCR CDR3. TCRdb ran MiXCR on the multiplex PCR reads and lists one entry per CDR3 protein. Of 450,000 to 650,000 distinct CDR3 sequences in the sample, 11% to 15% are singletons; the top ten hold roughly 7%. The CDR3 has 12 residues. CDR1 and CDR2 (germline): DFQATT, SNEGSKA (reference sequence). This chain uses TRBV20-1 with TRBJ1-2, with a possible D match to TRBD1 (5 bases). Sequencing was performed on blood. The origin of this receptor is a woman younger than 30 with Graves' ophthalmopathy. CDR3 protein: CSAGRGNYGYTF. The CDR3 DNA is TGCAGCGCGGGCCGGGGGAACTATGGCTACACCTTC.